These 3 T cell receptor beta chains were all obtained from the same sample, sequenced in a study of T cell responses to AZD1222 COVID-19 vaccine. Assay used: immunoSEQ multiplex PCR; TCRdb lists only in-frame clones, some missing. The table shows about 150,000 clones, with 80% to 90% occurring only once. The sequenced sample was peripheral blood, obtained on day 0 of AZD1222 vaccination. These receptors originate from an adult in good health.

The rearrangement uses TRBV29-1 and TRBJ2-7, with 9 nucleotides matching TRBD2. Trimming took 5 bases from V and 2 from J; bases not matched to a gene: 7. This CDR3 contains 14 residues. Germline V CDR1 and CDR2: SQVTM, ANQGSEA. The CDR3 region is CSVYSGRGTYEQYF. The CDR3 nucleotides read TGCAGCGTTTATAGCGGGAGAGGCACCTACGAGCAGTACTTC.

To note about this clone: The same CDR3 also results from other DNA sequences found in this sample. The chain uses TRBV6-5 and TRBJ1-1; D uncertain. V was clipped by 5 bases and J by 0 bases, with 4 bases between them. Germline V gene sequence: CDR1 MNHEY, CDR2 SVGAGI. This CDR3 spans 12 amino acids. This CDR3 is CASSHLNTEAFF. The CDR3 coding sequence is TGTGCCAGCAGTCACCTGAACACTGAAGCTTTCTTT.

CDR3 loop: CASSPSWTSGNNEQFF. The CDR3 region has the DNA TGTGCCAGCAGTCCTTCATGGACTAGCGGAAACAATGAGCAGTTCTTC. V gene TRBV5-4 combines with J gene TRBJ2-1; 10 nucleotides line up with TRBD2. J was trimmed by 5 bases and V by 5 bases; bases with no gene match: 10. The CDR3 loop spans 16 amino acids. CDR1 is SGHNT, CDR2 YYREEE, per germline (reference sequence). The full variable domain, completed using reference TRBV5-4 and TRBJ2-1, is ETGVTQSPTHLIKTRGQQVTLRCSSQSGHNTVSWYQQALGQGPQFIFQYYREEENGRGNFPPRFSGLQFPNYSSELNVNALELDDSALYLCASSPSWTSGNNEQFFGPGTRLTVL.